These 12 T cell receptor beta chains originate from one sample sequenced in a study of CD8+CD57+ T cells in acquired aplastic anemia. Template material for TCR beta VDJ and CDR3 profiling consisted of genomic DNA. Each CDR3 protein gets one entry after TCRdb re-called the reads with MiXCR. This table has 120,000 or so distinct CDR3 sequences, about 40% appearing once. Selection for sequencing was limited to patients who had shown CD8+CD57+ cell expansion by flow cytometry. The specimen was sorted CD4+, CD8+, or CD8+CD57+ T cells (not recorded which) from PBMCs. Every receptor here comes from a human donor with aplastic anemia.

On this clonotype itself: A much larger clone lies one base from this, so it may be a read error. The chain has TRBV12-3 or TRBV12-4 and TRBJ1-1; D may be TRBD1 (5 bases). This CDR3 contains 13 residues. Trimming stripped 6 bases from V and 4 bases from J, with 12 bases between. In DNA form, the CDR3 reads TGTGCCAGCAGGCCCAGCGGGGGCACTGAAGCTTTCTTT. Translating it yields CASRPSGGTEAFF.

The genes are TRBV2 and TRBJ2-7; 7 bases line up with TRBD1. CDR3 length: 13 amino acids. Germline CDR1 and CDR2: SNHLY and FYNNEI. V shed 6 bases and J 9 bases; nucleotides not matched to a gene: 11. CDR3 coding DNA: TGTGCCAGCAGCGGACAGGACCGGGGTGGGCAGTACTTC. It codes for CASSGQDRGGQYF.

This clonotype has a count of ten or more. The V call is TRBV2, the J call TRBJ1-2; D gene unclear. Per the germline V gene, CDR1 is SNHLY and CDR2 is FYNNEI. Trimming took 4 bases from V and 14 from J, leaving 14 bases between them. CDR3 length equals 11 residues. CDR3 loop: CASSGATDGTF. CDR3 nucleotide sequence: TGTGCCAGCAGTGGGGCGACCGACGGTACCTTC. Variable domain in full (rest from reference TRBV2 and TRBJ1-2): EPEVTQTPSHQVTQMGQEVILRCVPISNHLYFYWYRQILGQKVEFLVSFYNNEISEKSEIFDDQFSVERPDGSNFTLKIRSTKLEDSAMYFCASSGATDGTFGSGTRLTVV.

Many counts were recorded for this clonotype. This sequence joins TRBV6-1 and TRBJ1-6; D call uncertain. V lost 7 bases and J 7 bases, leaving 11 bases between the germline ends. Germline V lookup: CDR1 MNHNS, CDR2 SASEGT. CDR3 length: 13 amino acids. The chain's CDR3 is CASNRQFNSPLHF. For the CDR3, the DNA is TGTGCCAGCAATCGGCAGTTCAATTCACCCCTCCACTTT.

Concerning this clonotype itself: A single base separates this from a much larger clone, so it may be a read error. This chain links TRBV28 with TRBJ2-7; TRBD2 is a possible D gene (7 bases). The CDR3 is made up of 13 amino acids. Germline CDR1 and CDR2: MDHEN and SYDVKM. CDR3 protein: CASSPGLSGAADF. The CDR3 region has the DNA TGTGCCAGCAGTCCGGGACTATCGGGGGCGGCCGACTTC.

The chain combines TRBV7-3 with TRBJ2-7, with D unresolved. The CDR3 is 14 amino acids. V was trimmed by 4 bases and J by 6 bases, leaving 16 bases between them. Germline CDR1 and CDR2: SGHTA and FQGTGA. The CDR3 DNA reads as TGTGCCAGCAGCTCAGATGGGGTTGGAGCCGAGCAGTACTTC. Its translation is CASSSDGVGAEQYF.

V and J are TRBV2 and TRBJ2-7; D unclear. V lost 3 bases, J lost 5 bases, and 14 bases lay in between. The CDR3 totals 14 residues. Germline-derived CDR1 and CDR2 are SNHLY and FYNNEI. CDR3 DNA sequence: TGTGCCAGCAGTGATGAGGCCCAAGGTAACGAGCAGTACTTC. This sequence encodes CASSDEAQGNEQYF.

The gene calls are TRBV19 and TRBJ1-1; D not resolved. The CDR3 length is 14 residues. Germline assignment: CDR1 LNHDA and CDR2 SQIVND (reference sequence). Trimming shortened V by 5 bases and J by 3 bases, and 13 bases separated the two germline ends. CDR3 sequence reads: CASSLTGSDTEAFF. The CDR3, as DNA: TGTGCCAGTAGTCTGACCGGAAGCGACACTGAAGCTTTCTTT.

The chain couples TRBV24-1 to TRBJ2-7; 8 bases fit TRBD1. After removal of 3 bases from V and 2 bases from J, the junction contained 5 bases not matched to a gene. CDR3 length equals 15 residues. Looked up from germline, CDR1 is KGHDR and CDR2 is SFDVKD. CDR3 loop: CATSDPGTGAYEQYF. CDR3 in DNA: TGTGCCACCAGTGATCCCGGGACAGGTGCCTACGAGCAGTACTTC.

As for this clonotype: The junction and the germline gene differ at one end; a read error may be behind it. This chain joins TRBV2 and TRBJ2-1; 8 bases map to TRBD1. Per germline, CDR1 SNHLY and CDR2 FYNNEI. The CDR3 is 14 residues long. The CDR3 DNA follows: TGTGCCAGCGGAGACAGGGGATCCTACAATGGGCAGTTCTTC. Amino acid sequence: CASGDRGSYNGQFF.

This chain connects TRBV19 to TRBJ1-2; D remains ambiguous. V was pared by 3 bases and J by 4 bases, with 12 bases between. The CDR3 is 14 amino acids. Germline CDR1 LNHDA, CDR2 SQIVND (reference sequence). The CDR3 loop reads CASSMYGGPYGYTF. Written as DNA, the CDR3 is TGTGCCAGTAGTATGTACGGCGGCCCCTATGGCTACACCTTC.

This chain uses TRBV20-1 with TRBJ2-7; D is possibly TRBD2 (5 bases). In germline, CDR1 is DFQATT, CDR2 SNEGSKA (reference sequence). The CDR3 has 13 residues. Trimming stripped 3 bases from V and 5 bases from J, with 14 bases between. The DNA of the CDR3 is TGCAGTGCTAGTTTTCCGGGGATAAACGAGCAGTACTTC. This codes for CSASFPGINEQYF.